The clone carrying this TCR beta chain was detected only once. Participant-reported clinical history was the basis for cohort assignment. The source of the sample is a study of blood T cell repertoires in COVID-19. Study in general: In each case, the material was cDNA or gDNA derived from T cells, B-cell-depleted T cells, or PBMCs.

In the original processing: Nucleated cell number was recorded as an estimate derived from reference gene primer amplification. Some clones are missing from TCRdb's copy, which holds only in-frame ones; the method was immunoSEQ multiplex PCR. V, J and clone size are those of that table, while D and trimming were read from the DNA. Of about 320,000 clones listed, approximately 81% were seen once; the top ten hold under 2%. The CDR3 is made up of 12 amino acids. Trimming removed 5 bases at V and 6 bases at J, with 10 bases between. Germline V gene sequence: CDR1 MDHEN, CDR2 SYDVKM. The clonotype originates from a young woman who had been exposed to COVID-19. Sequencing was performed on PBMCs or T cells enriched from blood (not recorded which). V and J are TRBV28 and TRBJ1-2; tentatively, D is TRBD1 (5 bases). The CDR3 loop reads CASSQGLDGYTF. DNA for the CDR3: TGTGCCAGCAGTCAGGGACTTGATGGCTACACCTTC.